Below, 2 T cell receptor beta chains from the same sample are listed, as sequenced in a study of T cell responses to AZD1222 COVID-19 vaccine. The repertoire was sequenced with immunoSEQ multiplex PCR; TCRdb's copy has only in-frame clones and lacks some. The table shows about 73,000 clones, with approximately 92% occurring only once. The material was peripheral blood, obtained 28 days after the second AZD1222 dose. The origin of the receptors is an adult who received the AZD1222 COVID-19 vaccine.

The rearrangement links TRBV30 to TRBJ1-5, with D perhaps TRBD1 (5 bases). CDR3 length equals 15 residues. Germline V gene sequence: CDR1 GTSNPN, CDR2 SVGIG (reference sequence). Trimming cost V 0 bases and J 0 bases, with 9 bases left between them. The CDR3 loop reads CAWSVLGGSNQPQHF. In DNA, the CDR3 is TGTGCCTGGAGTGTACTCGGGGGTAGCAATCAGCCCCAGCATTTT.

The chain links TRBV7-2 to TRBJ1-6; D unclear. Between the trimmed V and J ends, which lost 3 bases and 9 bases, there was a span of 3 bases. The CDR3 is made up of 11 amino acids. Per germline, CDR1 SGHTA and CDR2 FQGNSA. CDR3 residues: CASSFSSPLHF. The CDR3 nucleotides are TGTGCCAGCAGCTTCTCTTCACCCCTCCACTTT.